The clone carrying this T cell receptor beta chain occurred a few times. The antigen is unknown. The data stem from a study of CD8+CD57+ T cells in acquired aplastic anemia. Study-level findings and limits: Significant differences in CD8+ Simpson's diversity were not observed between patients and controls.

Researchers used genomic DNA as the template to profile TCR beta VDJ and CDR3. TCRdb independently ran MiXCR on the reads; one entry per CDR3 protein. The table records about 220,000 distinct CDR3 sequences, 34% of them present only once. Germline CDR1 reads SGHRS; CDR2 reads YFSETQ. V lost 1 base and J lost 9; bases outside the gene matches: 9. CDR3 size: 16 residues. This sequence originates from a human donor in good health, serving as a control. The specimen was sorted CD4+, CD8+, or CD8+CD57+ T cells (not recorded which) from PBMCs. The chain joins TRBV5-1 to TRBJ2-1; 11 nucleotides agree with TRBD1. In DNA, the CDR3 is TGCGCCAGCAGCTTGCAAGGACAGGGGGCGGGTAGTGAGCAGTTCTTC. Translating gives CASSLQGQGAGSEQFF.